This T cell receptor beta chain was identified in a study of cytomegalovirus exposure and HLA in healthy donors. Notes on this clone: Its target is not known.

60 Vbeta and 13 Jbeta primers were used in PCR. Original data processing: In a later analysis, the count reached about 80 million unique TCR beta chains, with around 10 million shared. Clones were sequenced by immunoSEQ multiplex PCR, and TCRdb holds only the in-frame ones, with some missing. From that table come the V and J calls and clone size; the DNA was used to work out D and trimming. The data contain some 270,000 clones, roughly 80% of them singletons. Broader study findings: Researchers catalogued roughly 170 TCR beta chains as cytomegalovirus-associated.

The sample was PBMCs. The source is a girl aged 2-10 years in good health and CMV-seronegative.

The DNA for the CDR3 is TGTGCCAGCAGCATGGACAGTAATTCACCCCTCCACTTT. Its protein is CASSMDSNSPLHF. This chain joins TRBV5-4 and TRBJ1-6; possible D gene TRBD1, 6 bases. Germline CDR1 reads SGHNT; CDR2 reads YYREEE (reference sequence). CDR3 length: 13 amino acids. The V end lost 4 bases, the J end lost 6 bases, and 8 bases lay between the germline ends.